This TCR beta chain was recorded in a study of shared clonotypes between healthy human individuals. Germline V gene data show CDR1 as KGHSH and CDR2 as LQKENI. With 5 bases removed from V and 5 bases from J, the gap between germline ends came to 10 bases. The CDR3 has 13 residues. TCRdb's table, derived via immunoSEQ multiplex PCR, lists solely in-frame clones and lacks some. The table lists some 2 million clones, 90% to 95% of them singletons. The chain employs TRBV18 and TRBJ1-5; D is unclear. This TCR was recovered from a man younger than 30 in good health. Sequenced input: naive CD4+ T cells sorted from blood. Documented subset: CD45RA+ positively selected. CDR3 region: CASSAGVDQPQHF. The CDR3 nucleotides are TGTGCCAGCTCAGCCGGAGTGGATCAGCCCCAGCATTTT. Variable domain in full (rest from reference TRBV18 and TRBJ1-5): NAGVMQNPRHLVRRRGQEARLRCSPMKGHSHVYWYRQLPEEGLKFMVYLQKENIIDESGMPKERFSAEFPKEGPSILRIQQVVRGDSAAYFCASSAGVDQPQHFGDGTRLSIL.